What follows describes a single T cell receptor beta chain. Its antigen is not identified. This entry comes from a study of response to subunit inactivated influenza vaccine. General study points: Few additional T cells are recruited per seasonal influenza vaccination, authors suggested.

The CDR3 extends over 18 amino acids. Germline CDR1 reads SGHDT; CDR2 reads YYEEEE. V gave up 7 bases and J gave up 5 bases; unmatched junction bases: 15. TCRdb reanalysed the RT-PCR reads using MiXCR and keeps one entry per CDR3 protein. The sample yields a few hundred thousand distinct CDR3 sequences, 9.5% to 13% seen once. This receptor was obtained from a man between 45 and 60 years old who received an inactivated influenza vaccine. The V and J genes are TRBV5-6 and TRBJ2-5; the match to TRBD2 covers 15 bases. Sample: PBMCs from blood, taken about 6 weeks after vaccination. The CDR3 reads CASAFVPGLAGGKETQYF. CDR3 sequence (DNA): TGTGCCAGCGCGTTCGTCCCGGGACTAGCGGGGGGAAAGGAGACCCAGTACTTC.